The source of this T cell receptor beta chain is a study of siplizumab effects on memory and regulatory T cells. This table comes from immunoSEQ multiplex PCR, and its TCRdb copy is limited to in-frame clones, with some not included. The sample yields 85,000 to 95,000 clones, about 94% seen once. Material: non-Treg CD4+ T cells sorted from blood. This clonotype was obtained from a human donor in good health.

CDR3 in DNA: TGTGCCAGCTCACCGGGACAGGGATCGAGTGGCTACACCTTC. Its translation is CASSPGQGSSGYTF. The chain carries TRBV18 and TRBJ1-2; 9 bases match TRBD1. The germline V gene encodes CDR1 KGHSH and CDR2 LQKENI. V dropped 3 bases and J dropped 7; count of bases not matched to a gene: 6. There are 14 residues in the CDR3.